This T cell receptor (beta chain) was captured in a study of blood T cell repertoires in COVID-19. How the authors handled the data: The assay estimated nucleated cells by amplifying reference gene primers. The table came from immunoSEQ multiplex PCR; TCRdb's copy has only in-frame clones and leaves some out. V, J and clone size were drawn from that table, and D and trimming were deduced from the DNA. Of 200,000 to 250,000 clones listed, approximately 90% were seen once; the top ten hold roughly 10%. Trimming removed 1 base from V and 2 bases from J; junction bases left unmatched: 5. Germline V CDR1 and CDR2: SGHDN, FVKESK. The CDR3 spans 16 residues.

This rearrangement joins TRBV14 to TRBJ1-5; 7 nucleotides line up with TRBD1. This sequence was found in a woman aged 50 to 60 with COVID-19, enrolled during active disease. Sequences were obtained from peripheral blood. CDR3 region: CASSQGTGVGNQPQHF. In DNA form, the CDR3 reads TGTGCCAGCAGCCAAGGAACAGGGGTGGGCAATCAGCCCCAGCATTTT. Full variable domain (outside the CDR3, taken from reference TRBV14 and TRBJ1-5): EAGVTQFPSHSVIEKGQTVTLRCDPISGHDNLYWYRRVMGKEIKFLLHFVKESKQDESGMPNNRFLAERTGGTYSTLKVQPAELEDSGVYFCASSQGTGVGNQPQHFGDGTRLSIL.